This T cell receptor (beta chain) came from a study of blood T cells in healthy people across ages. The CDR3 is made up of 12 amino acids. The V gene lost 5 bases and the J gene lost 4 bases, with 11 bases spanning the gap. Germline V lookup: CDR1 DFQATT, CDR2 SNEGSKA (reference sequence). Next came a second PCR, run for about 7 to 11 cycles, which used a sample-barcoded 5' primer along with a J-beta primer mix. Researchers report that a template-switch adaptor with 12 random nucleotides tagged each cDNA molecule. TCRdb independently ran MiXCR on the 5' RACE reads; one entry per CDR3 protein. The data show 1,500,000 or so distinct CDR3 sequences, approximately 43% seen once. General study findings and limits: Samples with more naive T cells showed higher observed beta diversity.

A note on this clonotype: The antigen remains unidentified.

Sequences were obtained from blood. The clonotype was recovered from a woman between 18 and 29 years old in good health. J is TRBJ2-5 and V is TRBV20-1; no reliable D call. The CDR3 protein is CSAHTMVETQYF. CDR3 DNA: TGCAGTGCTCACACCATGGTAGAGACCCAGTACTTC.